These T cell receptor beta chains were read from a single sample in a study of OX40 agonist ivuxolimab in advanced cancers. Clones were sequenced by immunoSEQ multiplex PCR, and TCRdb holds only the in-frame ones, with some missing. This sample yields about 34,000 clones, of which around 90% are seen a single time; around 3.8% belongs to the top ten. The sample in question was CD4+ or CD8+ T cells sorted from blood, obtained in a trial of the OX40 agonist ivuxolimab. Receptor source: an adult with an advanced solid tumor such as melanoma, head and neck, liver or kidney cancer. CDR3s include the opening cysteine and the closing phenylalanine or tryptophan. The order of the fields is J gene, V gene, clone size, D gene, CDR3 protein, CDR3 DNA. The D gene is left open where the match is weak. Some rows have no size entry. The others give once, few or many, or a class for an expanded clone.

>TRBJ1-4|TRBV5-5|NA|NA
CASNWGGEEKLFF
TGTGCCAGCAACTGGGGGGGAGAAGAAAAACTGTTTTTT
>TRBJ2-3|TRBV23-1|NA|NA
CASKLSLWDTQYF
TGCGCCAGCAAACTTAGCTTGTGGGATACGCAGTATTTT
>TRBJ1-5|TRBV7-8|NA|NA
CASSLEGGQSNQPQHF
TGTGCCAGCAGCTTAGAAGGGGGGCAGAGCAATCAGCCCCAGCATTTT
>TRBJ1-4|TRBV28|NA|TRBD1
CASSLSPLTGEDEKLFF
TGTGCCAGCAGTCTCTCACCTCTGACAGGGGAGGATGAAAAACTGTTTTTT
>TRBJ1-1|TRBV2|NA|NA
CASSLESNTEAFF
TGTGCCAGCAGCCTGGAGTCGAACACTGAAGCTTTCTTT
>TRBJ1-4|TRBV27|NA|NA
CASSASRGATNEKLFF
TGTGCCAGCAGTGCCTCTCGGGGCGCCACTAATGAAAAACTGTTTTTT
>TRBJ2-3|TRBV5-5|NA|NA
CASSLSIDTQYF
TGTGCCAGCAGCTTGTCAATAGATACGCAGTATTTT
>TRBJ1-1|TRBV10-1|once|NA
CASSESYWGMNTEAFF
TGCGCCAGCAGTGAGTCATATTGGGGCATGAACACTGAAGCTTTCTTT
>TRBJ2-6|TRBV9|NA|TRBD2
CASSVVAGSSGANVLTF
TGTGCCAGCAGCGTAGTAGCGGGGAGCTCTGGGGCCAACGTCCTGACTTTC
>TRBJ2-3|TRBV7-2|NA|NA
CASSLEGRPTDTQYF
TGTGCCAGCAGCTTAGAGGGGAGGCCGACAGATACGCAGTATTTT
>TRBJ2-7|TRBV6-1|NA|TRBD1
CASSEPPWDRGRYEQYF
TGTGCCAGTAGTGAACCCCCTTGGGACAGGGGGCGTTACGAGCAGTACTTC
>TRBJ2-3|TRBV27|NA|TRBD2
CASSATSGGTSTDTQYF
TGTGCCAGCAGTGCGACTAGCGGGGGGACTAGCACAGATACGCAGTATTTT
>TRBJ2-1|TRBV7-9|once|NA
CASSARNNNEQFF
TGTGCCAGCAGCGCCCGCAACAACAATGAGCAGTTCTTC
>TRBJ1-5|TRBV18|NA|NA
CASSPRQDSNQPQHF
TGTGCCAGCTCACCACGGCAAGATAGCAATCAGCCCCAGCATTTT
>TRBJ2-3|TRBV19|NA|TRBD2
CASSKLAGVSDTQYF
TGTGCCAGTAGTAAACTAGCGGGAGTGTCAGATACGCAGTATTTT
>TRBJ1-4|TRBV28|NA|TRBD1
CASSPGQGNNEKLFF
TGTGCCAGCAGTCCGGGACAGGGCAATAATGAAAAACTGTTTTTT
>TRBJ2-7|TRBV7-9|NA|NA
CASSLSGLRTMDEQYF
TGTGCCAGCAGCTTAAGCGGGCTCCGGACGATGGACGAGCAGTACTTC
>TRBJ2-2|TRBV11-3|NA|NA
CASSSKGGELFF
TGTGCCAGCAGCTCGAAGGGCGGGGAGCTGTTTTTT
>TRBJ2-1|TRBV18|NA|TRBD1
CASSPGQGYNEQFF
TGTGCCAGCTCACCGGGACAGGGCTACAATGAGCAGTTCTTC
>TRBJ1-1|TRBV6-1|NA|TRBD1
CASSEKDRSRTGAFF
TGTGCCAGCAGTGAAAAGGACAGGTCAAGGACGGGGGCTTTCTTT
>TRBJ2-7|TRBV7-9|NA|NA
CASSLIGEQYF
TGTGCCAGCAGCTTAATAGGCGAGCAGTACTTC
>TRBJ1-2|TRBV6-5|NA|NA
CASSARTEGHGYTF
TGTGCCAGCAGTGCGCGGACAGAGGGTCATGGCTACACCTTC
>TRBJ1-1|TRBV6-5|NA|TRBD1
CASSRDSTEAFF
TGTGCCAGCAGCCGGGACAGCACTGAAGCTTTCTTT
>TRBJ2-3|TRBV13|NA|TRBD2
CASSPPLAGSTDTQYF
TGTGCCAGCAGCCCCCCACTAGCGGGGAGCACAGATACGCAGTATTTT
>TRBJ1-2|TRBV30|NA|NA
CAWARGGEDYGYTF
TGTGCCTGGGCTCGGGGGGGAGAGGACTATGGCTACACCTTC
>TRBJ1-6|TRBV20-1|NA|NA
CSAIQTGPHF
TGCAGTGCGATTCAGACAGGTCCACACTTT
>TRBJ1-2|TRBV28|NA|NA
CASQRDRRYNYGYTF
TGTGCCAGTCAACGCGACCGAAGATATAACTATGGCTACACCTTC
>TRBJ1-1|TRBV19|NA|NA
CASSIDRRGVLMNTEAFF
TGTGCCAGTAGTATAGATAGGCGGGGGGTCCTAATGAACACTGAAGCTTTCTTT
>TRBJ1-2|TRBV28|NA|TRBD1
CASSLIRQGGYTF
TGTGCCAGCAGTCTAATTCGACAGGGAGGCTACACCTTC
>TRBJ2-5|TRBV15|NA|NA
CATSGGVVETQYF
TGTGCCACCAGCGGCGGGGTCGTCGAGACCCAGTACTTC
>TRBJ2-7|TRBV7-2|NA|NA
CASSFQYEQYF
TGTGCCAGCAGCTTTCAGTACGAGCAGTACTTC
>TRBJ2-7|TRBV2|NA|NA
CASKVGSEQYF
TGTGCCAGCAAAGTCGGGAGCGAGCAGTACTTC
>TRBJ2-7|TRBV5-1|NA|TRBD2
CASSLAGGTSGRSEEQYF
TGCGCCAGCAGCTTGGCCGGCGGGACTAGCGGGAGATCTGAAGAGCAGTACTTC
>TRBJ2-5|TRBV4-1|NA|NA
CASSQDQVGETQYF
TGCGCCAGCAGCCAAGACCAAGTGGGGGAGACCCAGTACTTC
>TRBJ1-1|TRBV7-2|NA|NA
CASSLSGTANTEAFF
TGTGCCAGCAGCTTATCCGGGACGGCGAACACTGAAGCTTTCTTT
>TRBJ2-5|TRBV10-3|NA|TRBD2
CAIKAGGPKETQYF
TGTGCCATCAAAGCGGGGGGCCCGAAAGAGACCCAGTACTTC
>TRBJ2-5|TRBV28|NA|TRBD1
CASSGKQTGQETQYF
TGTGCCAGCAGTGGGAAACAGACAGGGCAAGAGACCCAGTACTTC
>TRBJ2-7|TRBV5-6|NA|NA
CASSLLGSYEQYF
TGTGCCAGCAGCTTGTTAGGGAGCTACGAGCAGTACTTC
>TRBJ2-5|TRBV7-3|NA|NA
CASSLTVQETQYF
TGTGCCAGCAGCTTGACGGTGCAAGAGACCCAGTACTTC
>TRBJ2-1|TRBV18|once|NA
CASSPGESNEQFF
TGTGCCAGCTCACCTGGCGAATCCAATGAGCAGTTCTTC
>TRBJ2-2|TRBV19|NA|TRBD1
CASRQTETGEHGELFF
TGTGCCAGTAGACAAACAGAGACAGGGGAGCACGGGGAGCTGTTTTTT
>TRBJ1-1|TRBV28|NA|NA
CASRTGGTEAFF
TGTGCCAGCAGAACCGGGGGCACTGAAGCTTTCTTT
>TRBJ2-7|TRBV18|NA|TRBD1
CASSRGQGDLYEQYF
TGTGCCAGCTCACGAGGACAGGGGGATCTCTACGAGCAGTACTTC
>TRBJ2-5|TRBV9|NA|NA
CASSVDGHRQETQYF
TGTGCCAGCAGCGTAGACGGGCACCGCCAAGAGACCCAGTACTTC
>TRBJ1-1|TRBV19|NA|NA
CASSIPYYSTEAFF
TGTGCCAGTAGTATCCCTTATTACAGCACTGAAGCTTTCTTT
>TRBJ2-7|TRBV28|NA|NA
CASSLMDSMKQYF
TGTGCTAGCAGTTTAATGGACAGTATGAAGCAGTACTTC
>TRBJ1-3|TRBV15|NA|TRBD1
CATSKRQGVDGNTIYF
TGTGCCACCAGCAAAAGACAGGGGGTGGATGGAAACACCATATATTTT
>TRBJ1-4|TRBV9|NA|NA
CASSAQGNEKLFF
TGTGCCAGCAGCGCCCAGGGTAATGAAAAACTGTTTTTT
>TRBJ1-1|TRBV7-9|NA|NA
CASSLRAENTEAFF
TGTGCCAGCAGCTTAAGGGCAGAGAACACTGAAGCTTTCTTT
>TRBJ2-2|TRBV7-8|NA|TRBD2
CASSFLRGGDTGELFF
TGTGCCAGCAGCTTCCTCCGGGGGGGCGACACCGGGGAGCTGTTTTTT
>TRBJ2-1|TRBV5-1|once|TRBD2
CASSSPGLANEQFF
TGCGCCAGCAGCTCCCCGGGACTAGCCAATGAGCAGTTCTTC
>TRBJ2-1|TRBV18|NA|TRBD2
CASSPGLAGVNEQFF
TGTGCCAGCTCACCGGGACTAGCGGGAGTCAATGAGCAGTTCTTC
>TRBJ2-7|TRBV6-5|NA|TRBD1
CASSLLQGAKDEQYF
TGTGCCAGCAGTTTATTACAGGGGGCTAAGGACGAGCAGTACTTC